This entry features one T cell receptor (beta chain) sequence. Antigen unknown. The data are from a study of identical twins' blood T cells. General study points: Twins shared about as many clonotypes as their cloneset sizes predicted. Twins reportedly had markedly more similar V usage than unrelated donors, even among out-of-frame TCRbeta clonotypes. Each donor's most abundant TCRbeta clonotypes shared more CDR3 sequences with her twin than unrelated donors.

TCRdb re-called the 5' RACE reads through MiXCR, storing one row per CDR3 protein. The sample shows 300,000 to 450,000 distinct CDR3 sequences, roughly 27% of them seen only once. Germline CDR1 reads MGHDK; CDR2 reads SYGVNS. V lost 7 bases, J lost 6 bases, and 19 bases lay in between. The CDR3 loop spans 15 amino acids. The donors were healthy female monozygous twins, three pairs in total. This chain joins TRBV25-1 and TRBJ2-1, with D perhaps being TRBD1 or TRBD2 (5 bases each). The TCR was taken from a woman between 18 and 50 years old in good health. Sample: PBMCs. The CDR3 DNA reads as TGTGCCAGCACGTCACCCAGGGAGAGTCTCAATGAGCAGTTCTTC. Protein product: CASTSPRESLNEQFF. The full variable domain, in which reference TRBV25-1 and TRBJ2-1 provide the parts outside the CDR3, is EADIYQTPRYLVIGTGKKITLECSQTMGHDKMYWYQQDPGMELHLIHYSYGVNSTEKGDLSSESTVSRIRTEHFPLTLESARPSHTSQYLCASTSPRESLNEQFFGPGTRLTVL.